A selection of T cell receptor beta chains follows, all from one sample in a study of blood T cell repertoires in COVID-19. Profiling relied on immunoSEQ multiplex PCR, and the TCRdb table lists in-frame clones only, not all of them. The table has approximately 63,000 clones, roughly 84% seen once. The sequencing sample was made of peripheral blood. Receptors were obtained from a man older than 75 in a cohort sampled during active COVID-19. CDR3s leave out the opening cysteine and the closing phenylalanine or tryptophan.

J,V,length,CDR3
TRBJ1-3,TRBV18,14,ASSPGTGGTGNTIY
TRBJ2-7,TRBV27,12,ASSFGQGGYEQY
TRBJ1-2,TRBV21-1,13,ASSKTQGRKNGYT
TRBJ2-7,TRBV19,12,ASRPWGQGGEQY
TRBJ1-3,TRBV5-4,14,ASSPTPTGTGNTIY
TRBJ2-3,TRBV7-8,16,ASSLRPSGGPSTDTQY
TRBJ1-1,TRBV6-6,14,ASRDGTWALDTEAF
TRBJ1-6,TRBV3-1/TRBV3-2,13,ASSQVTGTVSPLH
TRBJ2-6,TRBV5-4,13,ASSQDNSGANVLT
TRBJ2-3,TRBV7-2,12,ASIPGTHTDTQY
TRBJ2-2,TRBV19,12,ASINPSHTGELF
TRBJ2-3,TRBV3-1/TRBV3-2,13,ASSITSGSSDTQY
TRBJ1-1,TRBV6-2/TRBV6-3,11,ASSYYRDTEAF
TRBJ2-1,TRBV18,13,ASSPPSGSYNEQF
TRBJ2-5,TRBV5-4,11,ASSLDLKETQY
TRBJ1-2,TRBV30,12,AWTRGTGGSGYT
TRBJ1-2,TRBV5-4,10,ASSLAQNGYT
TRBJ2-5,TRBV11-1,12,ASSEVGGYETQY
TRBJ1-1,TRBV7-2,13,ASSFTTGLGTEAF
TRBJ2-5,TRBV6-6,12,ASTSIGEGETQY
TRBJ1-4,TRBV18,12,ASSPGHTNEKLF
TRBJ2-2,TRBV7-2,15,ASSSRLAGAVTGELF
TRBJ1-2,TRBV10-3,11,AIRADSNYGYT
TRBJ2-5,TRBV3-1/TRBV3-2,14,ASSQVASRHQETQY
TRBJ2-3,TRBV18,15,ASSPFERELYTDTQY
TRBJ1-5,TRBV6-1,14,ASSGPRVGSNQPQH